A single sample gave rise to the 22 T cell receptor beta chains below, sequenced in a study of cytomegalovirus exposure and HLA in healthy donors. The PCR had 60 Vbeta and 13 Jbeta primers. Repertoires were generated with immunoSEQ multiplex PCR, while TCRdb's copy carries only in-frame clones and drops some. The table lists about 64,000 clones. Material for sequencing was PBMCs. These receptors came from a woman aged 18-35 years in good health and CMV-seronegative.

The J gene is TRBJ1-1, the V gene TRBV6-4; tentatively, D is TRBD1 (5 bases). This CDR3 has 15 amino acids. CDR1 and CDR2 (germline): MRHNA, SNTAGT. The CDR3 is CPLIEGPISGTEAFF. In DNA form, the CDR3 reads TGTCCCCTGATTGAGGGGCCCATTAGCGGCACTGAAGCTTTCTTT.

This chain joins TRBV19 and TRBJ1-4; weak D call: TRBD1 (6 bases). Germline CDR1 and CDR2: LNHDA and SQIVND (reference sequence). V was clipped by 5 bases and J by 5 bases, with 12 bases between them. The CDR3 consists of 14 residues. Here the CDR3 DNA reads TGTGCCAGTAGTGAGGGACACTGGAATGAAAAACTGTTTTTT. Protein: CASSEGHWNEKLFF.

V usage is TRBV4-1 and J usage is TRBJ1-5; D is possibly TRBD1 (6 bases). Between the trimmed V and J ends, which lost 3 bases and 2 bases, there was a span of 14 bases. This CDR3 region has 16 residues. Germline V gene sequence: CDR1 MGHRA, CDR2 YSYEKL. CDR3 amino acids: CASSHPGNRGNQPQHF. For the CDR3, the DNA is TGCGCCAGCAGCCACCCAGGGAACAGGGGCAATCAGCCCCAGCATTTT.

V is TRBV30 and J is TRBJ2-5; 8 bases match TRBD1. The germline gives CDR1 GTSNPN, CDR2 SVGIG (reference sequence). V was clipped by 5 bases and J by 4 bases; unmatched bases: 3. This CDR3 is built from 12 residues. CDR3 in amino acids: CAWDTGGETQYF. The CDR3 nucleotides are TGTGCCTGGGATACAGGGGGAGAGACCCAGTACTTC. Looking up the rest from reference TRBV30 and TRBJ2-5 gives the full variable domain: SQTIHQWPATLVQPVGSPLSLECTVEGTSNPNLYWYRQAAGRGLQLLFYSVGIGQISSEVPQNLSASRPQDRQFILSSKKLLLSDSGFYLCAWDTGGETQYFGPGTRLLVL.

The J gene is TRBJ2-1, the V gene TRBV29-1; TRBD2 matches 7 bases. The CDR3 sequence is 15 residues long. The trim removed 5 bases at V and 0 bases at J, leaving 7 bases unmatched. From germline, CDR1 is SQVTM and CDR2 ANQGSEA. Here the CDR3 DNA reads TGCAGCGTTCTACCAAGCGGGAACTCCTACAATGAGCAGTTCTTC. It is translated as CSVLPSGNSYNEQFF.

The J gene is TRBJ2-1, the V gene TRBV27; maybe TRBD2 (6 bases). Germline loops: CDR1 MNHEY, CDR2 SMNVEV (reference sequence). The CDR3 contains 14 residues. V was clipped by 3 bases and J by 4 bases, with 10 bases between them. The CDR3 sequence: CASSFSRGYNEQFF. The CDR3 region has the DNA TGTGCCAGCAGTTTCTCGCGGGGATACAATGAGCAGTTCTTC.

The chain links TRBV6-5 to TRBJ2-7, with D hard to call. Germline V gene data show CDR1 as MNHEY and CDR2 as SVGAGI. Trimming removed 5 bases at V and 1 base at J, with 12 bases between. The CDR3 loop spans 14 amino acids. Written as DNA, the CDR3 is TGTGCCAGCAGTCCCACCGGTCCATCCTACGAGCAGTACTTC. Amino acids: CASSPTGPSYEQYF.

This chain joins TRBV29-1 and TRBJ2-7, with 9 bases that match TRBD2. The CDR3 has 13 amino acids. Per the germline V gene, CDR1 is SQVTM and CDR2 is ANQGSEA. The V segment lost 4 bases and the J segment 4 bases; nucleotides outside the gene matches: 5. DNA for the CDR3: TGCAGCGTTGTAGGCGGGGGGGCTTACGAGCAGTACTTC. Translation: CSVVGGGAYEQYF.

Of note for this clone: Germline is not matched at one junction end, which may reflect a read error. As DNA, the CDR3 is TGTGCCAGTATTGGATCCCCTACAGGGGCTAACTTC. Residues: CASIGSPTGANF. This chain uses TRBV19 with TRBJ1-2, with 7 bases aligning to TRBD1. The CDR3 contains 12 residues. From germline, CDR1 is LNHDA and CDR2 SQIVND (reference sequence). The whole variable domain, filled in from reference TRBV19 and TRBJ1-2, reads DGGITQSPKYLFRKEGQNVTLSCEQNLNHDAMYWYRQDPGQGLRLIYYSQIVNDFQKGDIAEGYSVSREKKESFPLTVTSAQKNPTAFYLCASIGSPTGANFGSGTRLTVV.

V and J are TRBV9 and TRBJ2-7; 9 bases line up with TRBD2. The trim removed 3 bases at V and 6 bases at J, leaving 7 bases unmatched. CDR1 and CDR2 from the germline V gene are SGDLS and YYNGEE. The CDR3 contains 14 residues. The CDR3 DNA reads as TGTGCCAGCAGCGGTGTTAGCGGGAGAAGCGAGCAGTACTTC. Protein product: CASSGVSGRSEQYF. Using reference TRBV9 and TRBJ2-7 for the parts outside the CDR3, the full variable domain is DSGVTQTPKHLITATGQRVTLRCSPRSGDLSVYWYQQSLDQGLQFLIQYYNGEERAKGNILERFSAQQFPDLHSELNLSSLELGDSALYFCASSGVSGRSEQYFGPGTRLTVT.

The chain is built from TRBV9 and TRBJ1-3, with a tentative D call TRBD1 (5 bases). CDR1 is SGDLS and CDR2 is YYNGEE in the germline V gene. The V end lost 3 bases, the J end lost 2 bases, and 12 bases lay between the germline ends. This CDR3 is built from 15 residues. The CDR3 DNA is TGTGCCAGCAGCGCCCACGGGGGGACTGGAAACACCATATATTTT. This gives the protein CASSAHGGTGNTIYF.

The chain has TRBV5-5 and TRBJ1-1, with D maybe TRBD1 (6 bases). Germline V gives CDR1 SGHKS, CDR2 YYEKEE (reference sequence). CDR3 length equals 15 residues. V was clipped by 3 bases and J by 5 bases, with 17 bases between them. CDR3 sequence reads: CASSSSGARGTEAFF. In DNA, the CDR3 is TGTGCCAGCAGCTCCTCAGGGGCGAGGGGAACTGAAGCTTTCTTT.

The genes are TRBV4-2 and TRBJ1-5, with 9 bases identical to TRBD1. After removal of 3 bases from V and 7 bases from J, the junction contained 4 bases not matched to a gene. Germline CDR1 is LGHNA and CDR2 is YNFKEQ. CDR3 length: 14 amino acids. CDR3 region: CASSHPGQGQPQHF. CDR3 DNA: TGTGCCAGCAGCCACCCGGGACAGGGACAGCCCCAGCATTTT.

The rearrangement joins TRBV5-4 to TRBJ1-1, with 7 bases matching TRBD1. V shed 0 bases, J shed 5 bases, and the junction held 4 bases outside the gene matches. The CDR3 is 14 amino acids. CDR1 is SGHNT and CDR2 is YYREEE in the germline V gene (reference sequence). DNA of the CDR3: TGTGCCAGCAGCTTGGCAGGGGGGAGGACTGAAGCTTTCTTT. This gives the protein CASSLAGGRTEAFF.

The chain recombines TRBV7-2 with TRBJ2-7; 8 positions match TRBD1. With 5 bases clipped from V and 9 bases from J, the junction kept 9 bases outside the gene matches. Germline CDR1 SGHTA, CDR2 FQGNSA. The CDR3 consists of 13 residues. CDR3 DNA: TGTGCCAGCAGCCTTACGACAGGGGATTCGCAGTACTTC. This encodes CASSLTTGDSQYF.

V is TRBV5-6 and J is TRBJ1-5; D gene unclear. V was shortened by 0 bases and J by 3 bases, with 13 bases between the two germline ends. This CDR3 spans 16 amino acids. Germline V lookup: CDR1 SGHDT, CDR2 YYEEEE. The CDR3 here is CASSLELWAYNQPQHF. CDR3 nucleotide sequence: TGTGCCAGCAGCTTGGAGTTGTGGGCGTACAATCAGCCCCAGCATTTT.

V is TRBV5-1 and J is TRBJ2-5; TRBD1 agrees at 7 bases. Germline loops: CDR1 SGHRS, CDR2 YFSETQ. V trimming: 3 bases; J trimming: 2 bases; junction bases outside the gene matches: 4. The CDR3 is 14 amino acids. The CDR3 DNA follows: TGCGCCAGCAGCTGGGGGACAGCGCAAGAGACCCAGTACTTC. The encoded protein is CASSWGTAQETQYF.

J is TRBJ1-4 and V is TRBV30; a weak D match, TRBD1 (5 bases). Germline CDR1 is GTSNPN and CDR2 is SVGIG (reference sequence). The CDR3 covers 15 residues. V lost 4 bases, J lost 6 bases, and 18 bases lay in between. The CDR3 DNA reads as TGTGCCTGGAATAGACCTCAGGGTGTTGATGAAAAACTGTTTTTT. Protein sequence: CAWNRPQGVDEKLFF.

The rearrangement uses TRBV2 and TRBJ2-7; possibly TRBD2 for D (5 bases). Germline CDR1 is SNHLY and CDR2 is FYNNEI. V lost 8 bases to trimming and J lost 2 bases, with 10 bases between them. The CDR3 consists of 12 residues. The CDR3 spells CASRGSTYEQYF. The DNA for the CDR3 is TGTGCCAGCCGGGGTTCCACCTACGAGCAGTACTTC. The full variable domain, completed using reference TRBV2 and TRBJ2-7, is EPEVTQTPSHQVTQMGQEVILRCVPISNHLYFYWYRQILGQKVEFLVSFYNNEISEKSEIFDDQFSVERPDGSNFTLKIRSTKLEDSAMYFCASRGSTYEQYFGPGTRLTVT.

The chain recombines TRBV7-9 with TRBJ2-3, with TRBD2 identical over 10 bases. Trimming cost V 2 bases and J 4 bases; bases outside gene matches: 9. This CDR3 region has 17 residues. Germline lookup yields CDR1 SEHNR and CDR2 FQNEAQ (reference sequence). This CDR3 is CASSLPYLAGEADTQYF. As DNA, the CDR3 is TGTGCCAGCAGCTTACCCTACCTAGCGGGAGAGGCAGATACGCAGTATTTT. Full variable domain (remainder filled in from reference TRBV7-9 and TRBJ2-3): DTGVSQNPRHKITKRGQNVTFRCDPISEHNRLYWYRQTLGQGPEFLTYFQNEAQLEKSRLLSDRFSAERPKGSFSTLEIQRTEQGDSAMYLCASSLPYLAGEADTQYFGPGTRLTVL.

For the CDR3, the DNA is TGTGCCACCAGCAAACGAGGACTGGGCACAGATACGCAGTATTTT. Translated: CATSKRGLGTDTQYF. J is TRBJ2-3 and V is TRBV15, with D possibly TRBD2 on 5 matching bases. CDR3 length: 15 amino acids. Trimming removed 4 bases at V and 1 base at J, with 12 bases between. CDR1 LNHNV and CDR2 YYDKDF come from the germline V gene (reference sequence).

J is TRBJ1-1 and V is TRBV5-1; D call uncertain. From germline, CDR1 is SGHRS and CDR2 YFSETQ. Deletions cut 3 bases from V and 4 bases from J, with 10 bases between. CDR3 length equals 13 residues. CDR3 sequence: CASSYRGGTEAFF. The CDR3 DNA is TGCGCCAGCAGCTATCGGGGAGGCACTGAAGCTTTCTTT.